This T cell receptor (beta chain) derives from a study of cytomegalovirus exposure and HLA in healthy donors. Trimming at V came to 6 bases and at J to 3 bases, leaving 5 bases not matched to a gene. The CDR3 consists of 14 residues. The germline V gene has CDR1 WNHNN and CDR2 SYGVQD (reference sequence). The PCR employed 60 Vbeta primers together with 13 Jbeta primers. Profiling relied on immunoSEQ multiplex PCR, and the TCRdb table lists in-frame clones only, not all of them. The sample holds roughly 140,000 clones, over 60% seen once. Study-wide results and limits: Prior analysis indicated that the majority of TCR beta V segments exhibited productivity approximately 87% or approximately 30% of the time. Overall, roughly 150 TCR beta chains were annotated as cytomegalovirus-associated. Reported findings show TCR beta sequences accurately forecast HLA-A and HLA-B alleles in most subjects.

As to this clone: Its matching antigen is unknown.

Specimen: PBMCs. V is TRBV10-1 and J is TRBJ1-2, with TRBD1 matching over 9 bases. This receptor was taken from a man aged 35 to 55 in good health and CMV-seropositive. CDR3 sequence reads: CASSPGQGHYGYTF. CDR3 coding DNA: TGCGCCAGCAGCCCAGGACAGGGGCACTATGGCTACACCTTC.